Listed here are 24 T cell receptor beta chains from one sample, sequenced in a study of OX40 agonist ivuxolimab in advanced cancers. Produced via immunoSEQ multiplex PCR; TCRdb's table is partial and in-frame only. The sample yields 50,000 or so clones, approximately 95% seen once. The sample here was CD4+ or CD8+ T cells sorted from blood, taken in a trial of the OX40 agonist ivuxolimab. The source is an adult with an advanced solid tumor such as melanoma, head and neck, liver or kidney cancer.

Only a few counts were recorded for this clone. The rearrangement uses TRBV7-2 and TRBJ2-7; D is ambiguous. CDR1 is SGHTA and CDR2 is FQGNSA in the germline V gene. V shed 5 bases and J shed 4 bases, with 9 bases lying between them. The CDR3 totals 12 residues. The CDR3 DNA sequence: TGTGCCAGCAGCCTTAGCCCGTACGAGCAGTACTTC. Residues: CASSLSPYEQYF.

This clone was seen just once. The rearrangement joins TRBV9 to TRBJ2-1, with 9 bases matching TRBD2. The junction had 9 bases not matched to a gene; V was cut back by 0 bases and J by 8 bases. The CDR3 extends over 16 amino acids. Germline loops: CDR1 SGDLS, CDR2 YYNGEE. CDR3 DNA sequence: TGTGCCAGCAGCGTAGGGCGCGGGAGGGCGGTCGATGAGCAGTTCTTC. Translating gives CASSVGRGRAVDEQFF.

The CDR3 nucleotides are TGTGCCAGCAGTCTGGGACAGGGAGAGACCCAGTACTTC. This sequence encodes CASSLGQGETQYF. This chain connects TRBV27 to TRBJ2-5, with 9 bases identical to TRBD1. The CDR3 runs to 13 residues. The junction had 2 bases not matched to a gene; V was cut back by 5 bases and J by 4 bases. Germline V lookup: CDR1 MNHEY, CDR2 SMNVEV (reference sequence).

V and J are TRBV19 and TRBJ2-7, with 7 bases matching TRBD1. Germline-derived CDR1 and CDR2 are LNHDA and SQIVND (reference sequence). This CDR3 contains 14 residues. Trimming removed 4 bases from V and 2 bases from J; junction bases left unmatched: 5. The CDR3 sequence: CASSTTGRTYEQYF. CDR3 coding DNA: TGTGCCAGTAGTACGACAGGGCGGACCTACGAGCAGTACTTC.

DNA of the CDR3: TGTGCCAGCAGTCAGAACTACGAGCAGTACTTC. Translated: CASSQNYEQYF. The rearrangement joins TRBV28 to TRBJ2-7; unclear D gene. The germline V and J ends were trimmed by 5 bases and 3 bases, with 5 bases remaining between them. The germline V gene encodes CDR1 MDHEN and CDR2 SYDVKM. The CDR3 spans 11 residues.

The gene calls are TRBV7-8 and TRBJ2-7, with 8 bases identical to TRBD2. This CDR3 is 14 amino acids long. After removal of 5 bases from V and 4 bases from J, the junction contained 7 bases not matched to a gene. From germline, CDR1 is SGHVS and CDR2 FQNEAQ. The CDR3 sequence is CASSLLAGGYEQYF. CDR3 in DNA: TGTGCCAGCAGCCTGCTGGCGGGAGGATACGAGCAGTACTTC.

The DNA for the CDR3 is TGTGCCAGCAGCTACGGTGGCTATGGCTACACCTTC. This codes for CASSYGGYGYTF. The chain is built from TRBV6-5 and TRBJ1-2; D is uncertain. This CDR3 has 12 amino acids. The germline V gene has CDR1 MNHEY and CDR2 SVGAGI. V lost 6 bases to trimming and J lost 4 bases, with 9 bases between them.

CDR3 coding DNA: TGTGCCAGTAGTATAGTTCCAGGGGGTATCTACGAGCAGTACTTC. Amino acid sequence: CASSIVPGGIYEQYF. This chain connects TRBV19 to TRBJ2-7; 7 bases line up with TRBD1. CDR3 length: 15 residues. Germline CDR1 reads LNHDA; CDR2 reads SQIVND (reference sequence). V shed 1 base, J shed 3 bases, and the junction held 6 bases outside the gene matches.

J is TRBJ2-3 and V is TRBV9; 9 nucleotides align to TRBD2. J gave up 2 bases and V 4 bases, and 11 bases lay outside the gene matches. The CDR3 has 17 amino acids. Germline V gene sequence: CDR1 SGDLS, CDR2 YYNGEE. The CDR3 region is CASSPRPGLADTDTQYF. The CDR3 nucleotides read TGTGCCAGCAGCCCTCGTCCGGGACTAGCAGACACAGATACGCAGTATTTT.

CDR3 amino acids: CASSAPTGDSTDTQYF. The CDR3 DNA reads TGTGCCAGCAGTGCCCCGACAGGGGATAGCACAGATACGCAGTATTTT. The gene calls are TRBV2 and TRBJ2-3; 8 bases map to TRBD1. Trimming cost V 4 bases and J 0 bases; bases outside gene matches: 6. This CDR3 is built from 16 residues. Germline assignment: CDR1 SNHLY and CDR2 FYNNEI.

The chain couples TRBV27 to TRBJ2-6; 7 nucleotides align to TRBD1. V gave up 5 bases and J gave up 2 bases; unmatched junction bases: 3. The germline V gene encodes CDR1 MNHEY and CDR2 SMNVEV (reference sequence). The CDR3 spans 15 residues. The CDR3 DNA is TGTGCCAGCAGTGACAGGGATCCTGGGGCCAACGTCCTGACTTTC. It is translated as CASSDRDPGANVLTF.

The J gene is TRBJ2-7, the V gene TRBV14; D is undetermined. V was trimmed by 1 base and J by 2 bases, leaving 12 bases between them. The CDR3 loop spans 15 amino acids. Germline V gene sequence: CDR1 SGHDN, CDR2 FVKESK. This CDR3 is CASSQVQTVPYEQYF. The CDR3 coding sequence is TGTGCCAGCAGCCAAGTTCAGACCGTACCCTACGAGCAGTACTTC.

V usage is TRBV7-6 and J usage is TRBJ2-7; possibly TRBD2 for D (6 bases). The V gene's germline CDR1 is SGHVS and CDR2 FNYEAQ. The length of the CDR3 is 14 residues. The ends were cut back, 5 bases at V and 0 bases at J, with 11 bases in the middle. This CDR3 reads CASSPEGGSYEQYF. The CDR3 region has the DNA TGTGCCAGCAGCCCGGAGGGCGGCTCCTACGAGCAGTACTTC.

With regard to this clone: This sample also contains other DNA sequences that code for the same CDR3. The chain has TRBV27 and TRBJ1-2, with D perhaps matching TRBD1 (5 bases). With 3 bases removed from V and 4 bases from J, the gap between germline ends came to 9 bases. Per the germline V gene, CDR1 is MNHEY and CDR2 is SMNVEV (reference sequence). The CDR3 totals 13 residues. In DNA form, the CDR3 reads TGTGCCAGCAGTTTTGGGCAGGGCTATGGCTACACCTTC. Its translation is CASSFGQGYGYTF.

In nucleotides, the CDR3 is TGTGCCAGTAGTACGGACAGTTATTTTGGGGAAGAGCAGTACTTC. Residues: CASSTDSYFGEEQYF. The chain couples TRBV19 to TRBJ2-7, with a possible D match to TRBD1 (6 bases). From germline, CDR1 is LNHDA and CDR2 SQIVND (reference sequence). This CDR3 spans 15 amino acids. Trimming took off 4 bases at V and 7 bases at J, with 20 bases between the two ends.

The chain uses TRBV15 and TRBJ2-1, with D possibly being TRBD1 (6 bases). The CDR3 sequence is 16 residues long. CDR1 and CDR2 from the germline V gene are LNHNV and YYDKDF (reference sequence). Trimming left V 4 bases short and J 3 bases short, with 16 bases between. In DNA, the CDR3 is TGTGCCACCAGCACCCTCACAGGGATAGGCTACAATGAGCAGTTCTTC. Its protein product is CATSTLTGIGYNEQFF.

This chain uses TRBV7-8 with TRBJ1-2; 8 bases line up with TRBD1. The CDR3 loop spans 13 amino acids. J gave up 7 bases and V 4 bases, and 5 bases lay outside the gene matches. Germline CDR1 and CDR2: SGHVS and FQNEAQ. CDR3 sequence reads: CASSSEDRAGYTF. Written as DNA, the CDR3 is TGTGCCAGCAGCTCCGAGGACAGGGCTGGCTACACCTTC.

The chain combines TRBV5-1 with TRBJ1-3, with 8 bases aligning to TRBD1. The germline V gene encodes CDR1 SGHRS and CDR2 YFSETQ. V dropped 3 bases and J dropped 4; count of bases not matched to a gene: 6. The CDR3 has 15 residues. In DNA form, the CDR3 reads TGCGCCAGCAGCTCAGACAGGGGCCGGGGAAACACCATATATTTT. It is translated as CASSSDRGRGNTIYF.

The chain recombines TRBV27 with TRBJ2-2; the D is unclear. Germline-derived CDR1 and CDR2 are MNHEY and SMNVEV (reference sequence). The CDR3 has 12 residues. V was cut by 3 bases and J by 8 bases, with 7 bases left in between. DNA of the CDR3: TGTGCCAGCAGTTTCGTAGGGGGGGAGCTGTTTTTT. It yields the protein CASSFVGGELFF.

The V gene is TRBV7-9, the J gene TRBJ2-2, with D tentatively TRBD2 (5 bases). In germline, CDR1 is SEHNR, CDR2 FQNEAQ (reference sequence). Trimming shortened V by 4 bases and J by 1 base, and 7 bases separated the two germline ends. CDR3 length: 14 residues. The chain's CDR3 is CASSSGGNTGELFF. The CDR3 coding sequence is TGTGCCAGCAGCTCTGGAGGGAACACCGGGGAGCTGTTTTTT.

The gene calls are TRBV4-1 and TRBJ1-1; D is uncertain. CDR1 is MGHRA, CDR2 YSYEKL, per germline. V was clipped by 1 base and J by 0 bases, with 6 bases between them. The CDR3 has 14 amino acids. The CDR3 DNA is TGCGCCAGCAGCCAAGGATCTATGAACACTGAAGCTTTCTTT. The encoded protein is CASSQGSMNTEAFF.

The J gene is TRBJ2-1, the V gene TRBV29-1, with 14 positions matching TRBD2. The germline V gene encodes CDR1 SQVTM and CDR2 ANQGSEA. The V segment lost 6 bases and the J segment 8 bases; nucleotides outside the gene matches: 9. The CDR3 loop spans 15 amino acids. The CDR3 reads CSVEGLAGVRDEQFF. CDR3 nucleotides: TGCAGCGTGGAGGGACTAGCGGGAGTCCGGGATGAGCAGTTCTTC.

The sample holds one count of this clone. V gene TRBV5-1 combines with J gene TRBJ2-1; no firm D call. The CDR3 totals 17 residues. Trimming shortened V by 5 bases and J by 6 bases, and 24 bases separated the two germline ends. CDR1 is SGHRS, CDR2 YFSETQ, per germline. In DNA form, the CDR3 reads TGCGCCAGCAGTTCCCATCCCCGAATACCCCTACCCAATGAGCAGTTCTTC. It specifies CASSSHPRIPLPNEQFF.

The chain couples TRBV27 to TRBJ1-2; tentatively, D is TRBD1 (6 bases). Germline CDR1 reads MNHEY; CDR2 reads SMNVEV (reference sequence). The CDR3 length is 17 residues. V lost 6 bases and J 4 bases, leaving 24 bases between the germline ends. In DNA form, the CDR3 reads TGTGCCAGCAGCCCCCTGGGGGGGGCAAATTTCGCCTATGGCTACACCTTC. Its protein is CASSPLGGANFAYGYTF.